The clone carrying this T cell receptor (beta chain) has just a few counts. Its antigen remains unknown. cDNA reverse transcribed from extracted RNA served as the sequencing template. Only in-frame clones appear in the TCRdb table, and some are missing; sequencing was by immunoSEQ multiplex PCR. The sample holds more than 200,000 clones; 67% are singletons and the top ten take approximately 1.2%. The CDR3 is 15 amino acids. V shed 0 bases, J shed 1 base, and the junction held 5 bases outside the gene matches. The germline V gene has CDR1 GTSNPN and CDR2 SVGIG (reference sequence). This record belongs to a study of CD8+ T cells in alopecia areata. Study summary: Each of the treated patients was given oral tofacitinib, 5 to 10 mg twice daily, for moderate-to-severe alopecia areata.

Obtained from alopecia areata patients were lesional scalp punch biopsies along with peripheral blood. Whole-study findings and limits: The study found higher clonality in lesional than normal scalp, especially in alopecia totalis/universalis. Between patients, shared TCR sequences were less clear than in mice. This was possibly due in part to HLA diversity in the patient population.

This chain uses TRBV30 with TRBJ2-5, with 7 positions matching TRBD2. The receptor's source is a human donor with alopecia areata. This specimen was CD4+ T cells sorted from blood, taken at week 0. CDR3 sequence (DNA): TGTGCCTGGAGTGTACCAACTAGCGCCCAAGAGACCCAGTACTTC. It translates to CAWSVPTSAQETQYF.